This T cell receptor beta chain is drawn from a study of OX40 agonist ivuxolimab in advanced cancers. Study-level points and caveats: Relative to CD4+ cells, CD8+ T cells on average had more expanded clones. Several nonresponders also turned out to have low normalized T-cell clonal expansion. At 0.1 to 3.0 mg/kg and by week 6, clonal expansion occurred in CD4+ and CD8+ blood T cells.

Germline CDR1 SGDLS, CDR2 YYNGEE. With 3 bases clipped from V and 4 bases from J, the junction kept 3 bases outside the gene matches. CDR3 size: 14 residues. Generated by immunoSEQ multiplex PCR, the TCRdb table keeps only in-frame clones and is missing some. The sample carries fewer than 70,000 clones, approximately 87% recorded once. About this clone itself: Its antigen is not identified.

The sequence derives from an adult with an advanced solid tumor such as melanoma, head and neck, liver or kidney cancer. The source was CD4+ or CD8+ T cells sorted from blood, collected in a trial of the OX40 agonist ivuxolimab. The chain combines TRBV9 with TRBJ2-7; 11 positions match TRBD1. The CDR3 region has the DNA TGTGCCAGCAGCGCCGGGACAGGGGGGTACGAGCAGTACTTC. This gives the protein CASSAGTGGYEQYF.